This entry lists 32 T cell receptor beta chains sequenced from one sample in a study of Graves' ophthalmopathy and Graves' hyperthyroidism. TCR beta CDR3 regions were amplified from RNA transcripts. Second-round multiplex PCR followed a first-round RT-PCR using HTBI primers. From the multiplex PCR reads, TCRdb called clonotypes with MiXCR, one entry per CDR3 protein. This sample has about 210,000 distinct CDR3 sequences, with about 32% found just once. Sequenced material: peripheral blood. These receptors all come from a middle-aged man with Graves' ophthalmopathy.

This clonotype was recorded many times. This chain uses TRBV20-1 with TRBJ2-2; D call uncertain. The germline gives CDR1 DFQATT, CDR2 SNEGSKA (reference sequence). The CDR3 is 13 amino acids. V was pared by 5 bases and J by 1 base, with 8 bases between. The CDR3 bases are TGCAGTGCTCTTAGGGAGAACACCGGGGAGCTGTTTTTT. It yields the protein CSALRENTGELFF.

This clonotype has a count of ten or more. This chain joins TRBV12-3 or TRBV12-4 and TRBJ2-7; no clear D. CDR3 size: 11 residues. V was pared by 4 bases and J by 5 bases, with 6 bases between. The DNA of the CDR3 is TGTGCCAGCAGTTCCGCCCACGAGCAGTACTTC. The encoded protein is CASSSAHEQYF.

The chain links TRBV12-3 or TRBV12-4 to TRBJ1-5; D possibly corresponds to TRBD1 (5 bases). With 6 bases removed from V and 3 bases from J, the gap between germline ends came to 15 bases. The CDR3 is 15 residues long. CDR3 sequence reads: CASSPAGTHNQPQHF. CDR3 coding DNA: TGTGCCAGCAGCCCGGCAGGGACCCACAATCAGCCCCAGCATTTT.

This sequence joins TRBV6-1 and TRBJ2-1; 11 bases agree with TRBD2. Germline V gene sequence: CDR1 MNHNS, CDR2 SASEGT. There are 15 residues in the CDR3. The junction had 6 bases not matched to a gene; V was cut back by 2 bases and J by 9 bases. Here the CDR3 reads CASSEISGRAGEQFF. The CDR3 nucleotides read TGTGCCAGCAGTGAAATTAGCGGGAGGGCTGGTGAGCAGTTCTTC.

This clonotype was observed once. For the CDR3, the DNA is TGTGCCAGCAGTGTGAATGTTGGGACTGAAGCTTTCTTT. It yields the protein CASSVNVGTEAFF. V usage is TRBV6-1 and J usage is TRBJ1-1; D is undetermined. V was cut by 4 bases and J by 5 bases, with 11 bases left in between. The CDR3 has 13 amino acids. CDR1 MNHNS and CDR2 SASEGT come from the germline V gene.

The chain uses TRBV7-8 and TRBJ2-7, with D perhaps matching TRBD1 (5 bases). CDR1 and CDR2 from the germline V gene are SGHVS and FQNEAQ. V was shortened by 7 bases and J by 4 bases, with 26 bases between the two germline ends. The CDR3 has 17 residues. CDR3 in amino acids: CASILWTLETLTYEQYF. In DNA form, the CDR3 reads TGTGCCAGCATCCTTTGGACACTGGAGACCCTGACTTACGAGCAGTACTTC.

This clonotype was recorded many times. The chain couples TRBV3-1 to TRBJ2-7; D may be TRBD1 (6 bases). Germline CDR1 LGHDT, CDR2 YNNKEL (reference sequence). This CDR3 contains 16 residues. Deletions cut 0 bases from V and 0 bases from J, with 12 bases between. This chain's CDR3 is CASSQEYTGSSYEQYF. The CDR3 region has the DNA TGTGCCAGCAGCCAAGAGTATACAGGGAGCTCCTACGAGCAGTACTTC.

This rearrangement joins TRBV6-2 or TRBV6-3 to TRBJ2-7, with 8 bases lining up with TRBD1. The germline V gene encodes CDR1 MNHEY and CDR2 SVGEGT. J was trimmed by 2 bases and V by 8 bases; bases with no gene match: 11. The CDR3 extends over 15 amino acids. CDR3 in amino acids: CASVHRDRLTYEQYF. CDR3 in DNA: TGTGCCAGCGTACACCGGGACAGGCTTACCTACGAGCAGTACTTC.

This clonotype was found many times. This chain connects TRBV28 to TRBJ1-2; 7 nucleotides line up with TRBD1. Germline V gene sequence: CDR1 MDHEN, CDR2 SYDVKM. The CDR3 loop spans 14 amino acids. Trimming took 1 base from V and 4 from J; bases not matched to a gene: 3. In DNA, the CDR3 is TGTGCCAGCAGTTTATTCCAGGGGGTCTATGGCTACACCTTC. Protein product: CASSLFQGVYGYTF.

The chain has TRBV7-2 and TRBJ1-1; D gene uncertain. Germline CDR1 reads SGHTA; CDR2 reads FQGNSA. V lost 6 bases to trimming and J lost 0 bases, with 8 bases between them. CDR3 length equals 13 residues. In nucleotides, the CDR3 is TGTGCCAGCAGATTGACCGTGAACACTGAAGCTTTCTTT. Translation: CASRLTVNTEAFF.

V and J are TRBV10-2 and TRBJ1-2, with TRBD1 matching 7 bases. Germline lookup yields CDR1 WSHSY and CDR2 SAAADI. The CDR3 spans 13 residues. With 0 bases clipped from V and 6 bases from J, the junction kept 1 base outside the gene matches. The CDR3 is CASSESGQDGYTF. The DNA for the CDR3 is TGCGCCAGCAGTGAGTCCGGACAGGATGGCTACACCTTC.

The table lists this clonotype with many counts. V gene TRBV20-1 combines with J gene TRBJ2-7, with 12 bases lining up with TRBD1. The CDR3 length is 14 residues. In germline, CDR1 is DFQATT, CDR2 SNEGSKA (reference sequence). The CDR3 DNA reads TGCGTGGGGACAGGGGGCGAAAGATCCTACGAGCAGTACTTC. This encodes CVGTGGERSYEQYF.

This clonotype appeared many times. The chain uses TRBV24-1 and TRBJ2-1; a weak D match, TRBD2 (6 bases). CDR3 size: 14 residues. Germline V gene data show CDR1 as KGHDR and CDR2 as SFDVKD. Between the trimmed V and J ends, which lost 3 bases and 5 bases, there was a span of 10 bases. In nucleotides, the CDR3 is TGTGCCACCAGTGATGAGGGACTTCACAATGAGCAGTTCTTC. Protein product: CATSDEGLHNEQFF.

This clonotype was observed at least ten times. V and J are TRBV6-2 or TRBV6-3 and TRBJ1-1; D not certain. V was pared by 2 bases and J by 6 bases, with 10 bases between. The germline gives CDR1 MNHEY, CDR2 SVGEGT. The CDR3 is 13 residues long. DNA for the CDR3: TGTGCCAGCAGTTACGACGGGAGGGCTGAAGCTTTCTTT. Protein: CASSYDGRAEAFF.

The chain recombines TRBV12-3 or TRBV12-4 with TRBJ2-7; possibly TRBD2 for D (6 bases). This CDR3 is built from 12 residues. Trimming removed 6 bases at V and 6 bases at J, with 12 bases between. The CDR3 spells CASRDTGGEQYF. The CDR3 DNA is TGTGCCAGCAGAGATACCGGGGGCGAGCAGTACTTC.

Ten or more counts support this clonotype. The chain carries TRBV25-1 and TRBJ1-1, with a possible D match to TRBD1 (5 bases). Germline CDR1 is MGHDK and CDR2 is SYGVNS. The CDR3 has 14 residues. With 4 bases removed from V and 7 bases from J, the gap between germline ends came to 16 bases. The CDR3 DNA follows: TGTGCCAGCAGTGTCCCAGGCAGGGTGGGTGAAGCTTTCTTT. Translated, it gives CASSVPGRVGEAFF.

This clonotype was detected many times. This chain links TRBV7-2 with TRBJ2-5; TRBD1 might be the D (6 bases). V lost 5 bases and J 2 bases, leaving 15 bases between the germline ends. This CDR3 comprises 15 residues. Germline V lookup: CDR1 SGHTA, CDR2 FQGNSA. CDR3 coding DNA: TGTGCCAGCAGCACCTGGGGACAAGCACAAGAGACCCAGTACTTC. Amino acids: CASSTWGQAQETQYF. The full variable domain, with the rest looked up from reference TRBV7-2 and TRBJ2-5, is GAGVSQSPSNKVTEKGKDVELRCDPISGHTALYWYRQSLGQGLEFLIYFQGNSAPDKSGLPSDRFSAERTGGSVSTLTIQRTQQEDSAVYLCASSTWGQAQETQYFGPGTRLLVL.

This clonotype was recorded at least ten times. V gene TRBV7-3 combines with J gene TRBJ2-5; 7 positions agree with TRBD1. The V gene end was trimmed by 5 bases and the J gene end by 2 bases; junction bases not matched to a gene: 8. Germline V lookup: CDR1 SGHTA, CDR2 FQGTGA. The CDR3 is 15 amino acids. The CDR3 loop is CASSPIQGKQETQYF. The CDR3 nucleotides are TGTGCCAGCAGCCCGATACAGGGGAAACAAGAGACCCAGTACTTC.

The chain's CDR3 is CASTPLTNTEAFF. As DNA, the CDR3 is TGTGCCAGTACCCCCTTGACCAACACTGAAGCTTTCTTT. The J gene is TRBJ1-1, the V gene TRBV19, with D unresolved. Trimming removed 7 bases at V and 2 bases at J, with 11 bases between. This CDR3 comprises 13 residues. CDR1 and CDR2 (germline): LNHDA, SQIVND (reference sequence).

This clonotype was picked up many times. This chain links TRBV29-1 with TRBJ2-5, with D tentatively TRBD1 (6 bases). There are 15 residues in the CDR3. Trimming took 1 base from V and 1 from J, leaving 13 bases between them. CDR1 and CDR2 from the germline V gene are SQVTM and ANQGSEA. CDR3 region: CSVEGWAQGQETQYF. CDR3 sequence (DNA): TGCAGCGTTGAAGGCTGGGCACAGGGCCAAGAGACCCAGTACTTC.

This chain connects TRBV25-1 to TRBJ2-2; the D is unclear. The CDR3 length is 11 residues. Germline assignment: CDR1 MGHDK and CDR2 SYGVNS. The V gene lost 8 bases and the J gene lost 4 bases, with 5 bases spanning the gap. CDR3 sequence reads: CASYGTGELFF. As DNA, the CDR3 is TGTGCCAGCTACGGCACCGGGGAGCTGTTTTTT. The full variable domain, its missing parts supplied by reference TRBV25-1 and TRBJ2-2, is EADIYQTPRYLVIGTGKKITLECSQTMGHDKMYWYQQDPGMELHLIHYSYGVNSTEKGDLSSESTVSRIRTEHFPLTLESARPSHTSQYLCASYGTGELFFGEGSRLTVL.

This chain joins TRBV10-3 and TRBJ2-7; TRBD2 aligns across 7 bases. The CDR3 has 13 amino acids. Trimming at V came to 5 bases and at J to 5 bases, leaving 6 bases not matched to a gene. CDR1 ENHRY and CDR2 SYGVKD come from the germline V gene. CDR3 sequence: CAISLGGKNEQYF. The DNA for the CDR3 is TGTGCCATCAGTCTCGGGGGGAAGAACGAGCAGTACTTC.

This clonotype showed up just a few times. The chain links TRBV12-3 or TRBV12-4 to TRBJ1-5; TRBD1 matches at 7 bases. The CDR3 has 15 residues. The V and J ends lost 2 bases and 7 bases, in that order; junction bases with no gene match: 8. CDR3: CASSLLKGAGQPQHF. The CDR3 DNA is TGTGCCAGCAGTTTACTCAAGGGGGCAGGACAGCCCCAGCATTTT.

This clonotype was observed at least ten times. V is TRBV3-1 and J is TRBJ1-1; a weak D match, TRBD1 (6 bases). This CDR3 spans 15 amino acids. V was pared by 4 bases and J by 4 bases, with 16 bases between. Germline CDR1 LGHDT, CDR2 YNNKEL (reference sequence). CDR3: CASSPGGTRPTEAFF. As DNA, the CDR3 is TGTGCCAGCAGCCCGGGGGGCACAAGACCCACTGAAGCTTTCTTT. Filled out from reference TRBV3-1 and TRBJ1-1, the complete variable domain reads DTAVSQTPKYLVTQMGNDKSIKCEQNLGHDTMYWYKQDSKKFLKIMFSYNNKELIINETVPNRFSPKSPDKAHLNLHINSLELGDSAVYFCASSPGGTRPTEAFFGQGTRLTVV.

There are many counts of this clonotype. The chain carries TRBV20-1 and TRBJ2-7; 7 bases line up with TRBD2. Looked up from germline, CDR1 is DFQATT and CDR2 is SNEGSKA (reference sequence). The V segment lost 1 base and the J segment 6 bases; nucleotides outside the gene matches: 12. The CDR3 covers 15 residues. CDR3 residues: CSARATTSPGLEQYF. In DNA, the CDR3 is TGCAGTGCTAGAGCCACGACTAGCCCGGGGCTCGAGCAGTACTTC.

This clonotype was recorded many times. The chain couples TRBV6-1 to TRBJ1-5, with D maybe TRBD1 (5 bases). Germline values: CDR1 MNHNS, CDR2 SASEGT. The CDR3 consists of 13 residues. With 8 bases removed from V and 4 bases from J, the gap between germline ends came to 12 bases. In DNA, the CDR3 is TGTGCCAGCGAGCTCGGGGGGAATCAGCCCCAGCATTTT. Its protein is CASELGGNQPQHF.

The V and J genes are TRBV10-1 and TRBJ1-1; D is unclear. This CDR3 is built from 13 residues. The germline V and J ends were trimmed by 0 bases and 8 bases, with 10 bases remaining between them. CDR1 and CDR2 (germline): WNHNN, SYGVQD (reference sequence). The CDR3 loop reads CASSESYAAEAFF. CDR3 in DNA: TGCGCCAGCAGTGAGTCCTATGCTGCGGAAGCTTTCTTT.

This clonotype was counted at least ten times. V is TRBV20-1 and J is TRBJ1-1; no reliable D call. Between the trimmed V and J ends, which lost 3 bases and 3 bases, there was a span of 5 bases. CDR1 DFQATT and CDR2 SNEGSKA come from the germline V gene (reference sequence). This CDR3 is built from 11 residues. The chain's CDR3 is CSARAHTEAFF. The CDR3 DNA follows: TGCAGTGCTAGGGCGCACACTGAAGCTTTCTTT.

The chain carries TRBV12-5 and TRBJ1-5; TRBD1 might be the D (5 bases). Germline lookup yields CDR1 LGHNT and CDR2 FRNRAP. The CDR3 has 15 residues. The germline V and J ends were trimmed by 6 bases and 0 bases, with 12 bases remaining between them. Here the CDR3 reads CASGLGDYSNQPQHF. CDR3 bases: TGTGCTAGTGGGCTCGGGGACTATAGCAATCAGCCCCAGCATTTT.

This clonotype was counted many times. The chain joins TRBV7-3 to TRBJ2-3; TRBD1 agrees at 12 bases. CDR1 and CDR2 from the germline V gene are SGHTA and FQGTGA. The CDR3 is 17 residues long. V shed 4 bases and J 6 bases; nucleotides not matched to a gene: 11. CDR3 nucleotides: TGTGCCAGCAGCTCAAATCCGGGACAGGGGGCGGGGGATACGCAGTATTTT. It codes for CASSSNPGQGAGDTQYF.

This clonotype was observed at least ten times. This CDR3 is CASSFRLGGKETQYF. CDR3 DNA sequence: TGTGCCAGCAGCTTTCGGTTAGGAGGCAAAGAGACCCAGTACTTC. The chain combines TRBV7-2 with TRBJ2-5; weak D call: TRBD2 (5 bases). Germline CDR1 and CDR2: SGHTA and FQGNSA. V was cut by 3 bases and J by 3 bases, with 14 bases left in between. This CDR3 region has 15 residues.

The rearrangement joins TRBV6-2 or TRBV6-3 to TRBJ2-5, with D unclear. Germline V CDR1 and CDR2: MNHEY, SVGEGT. The CDR3 length is 14 residues. V gave up 5 bases and J gave up 0 bases, with 10 bases separating them. The CDR3 loop reads CASSPPQNQETQYF. CDR3 in DNA: TGTGCCAGCAGTCCCCCCCAGAACCAAGAGACCCAGTACTTC.